This record covers a single T cell receptor beta chain. Its cognate antigen is unknown. Germline V gene data show CDR1 as LGHDT and CDR2 as YNNKEL (reference sequence). There are 11 residues in the CDR3. The ends were cut back, 1 base at V and 7 bases at J, with 5 bases in the middle. The data were taken from a study of T-cell memory formation after mild COVID-19. The wider study: Largely, TCR clusters stayed within a single donor.

Study-level results: There were some responding clones in pre-infection memory, which suggested that cross-reactive memory had joined. Day 15 to 85 contracting clones showed balanced CD4/CD8; day 15 to 37 expanders favored CD4+.

A 5'RACE reaction primed in the constant segment made cDNA libraries of TCR alpha and TCR beta, and these carried sample barcodes and UMIs. MiXCR, run by TCRdb on the 5' RACE reads, gives a single entry per CDR3 protein. The table has around 180,000 distinct CDR3 sequences, approximately 16% seen once. This clonotype was obtained from an adult woman who had mild COVID-19 (a few samples of this study predate the infection). Cell type and time point are not known. Sequenced input: PBMCs or a T cell subset sorted from them (not recorded which). This chain uses TRBV3-1 with TRBJ2-7; D is unclear. The CDR3 here is CASSQAQEQYF. The DNA of the CDR3 is TGTGCCAGCAGCCAAGCACAAGAGCAGTACTTC.